The sequence of this T cell receptor (beta chain) was determined in a study of blood T cell repertoires in COVID-19. Original data processing: Using reference gene primer amplification, nucleated cell counts were estimated. The protocol was immunoSEQ multiplex PCR, while the TCRdb copy is restricted to in-frame clones and leaves out a portion. V, J and clone size derive from that table, while D and trimming were established from the DNA sequence. This sample has 250,000 or so clones, with about 88% found just once. V lost 0 bases to trimming and J lost 1 base, with 7 bases between them. This CDR3 spans 14 amino acids. In germline, CDR1 is SGDLS, CDR2 YYNGEE. Those enrolled, adults aged roughly 18 to 90 years, came from roughly 22 US areas. A PCR-confirmed or clinician-diagnosed COVID-19 case had contacted exposed participants within 2 weeks of entry.

The TCR was taken from a woman in her forties or fifties who had been exposed to COVID-19. This sequence joins TRBV9 and TRBJ1-1; D unresolved. The sequencing input was PBMCs or T cells enriched from blood (not recorded which). The CDR3 reads CASSVAQANTEAFF. DNA of the CDR3: TGTGCCAGCAGCGTAGCGCAGGCGAACACTGAAGCTTTCTTT.